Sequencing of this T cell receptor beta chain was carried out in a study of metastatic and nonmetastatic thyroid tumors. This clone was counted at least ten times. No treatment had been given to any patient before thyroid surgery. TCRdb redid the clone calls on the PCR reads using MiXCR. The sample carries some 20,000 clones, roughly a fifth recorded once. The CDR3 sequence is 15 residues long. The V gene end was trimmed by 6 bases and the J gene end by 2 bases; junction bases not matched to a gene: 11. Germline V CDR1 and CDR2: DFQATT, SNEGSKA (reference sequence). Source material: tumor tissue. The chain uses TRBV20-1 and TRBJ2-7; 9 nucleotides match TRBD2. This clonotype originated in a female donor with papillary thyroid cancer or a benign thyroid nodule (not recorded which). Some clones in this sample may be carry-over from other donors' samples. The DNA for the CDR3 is TGCAGTGCGGAGACGGGGCTAGCGGGAACCTACGAGCAGTACTTC. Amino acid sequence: CSAETGLAGTYEQYF.